Presented here are 18 T cell receptor beta chains from one specimen sequenced in a study of CD8+CD57+ T cells in acquired aplastic anemia. Sequencing involved patients with CD8+CD57+ cell expansion previously shown by flow cytometry. Genomic DNA, serving as template, underwent TCR beta VDJ and CDR3 profiling. TCRdb ran MiXCR on the reads and lists one entry per CDR3 protein. The sample records over 250,000 distinct CDR3 sequences, roughly 53% being singletons. The specimen sequenced was sorted CD4+, CD8+, or CD8+CD57+ T cells (not recorded which) from PBMCs. Source of these receptors: a human donor with aplastic anemia.

As for this clonotype: This is likely a read error, given that the CDR3 carries no conserved phenylalanine or tryptophan at its end. The chain has TRBV5-1 and TRBJ1-1, with 11 nucleotides matching TRBD1. This CDR3 has 14 amino acids. From germline, CDR1 is SGHRS and CDR2 YFSETQ. V gave up 3 bases and J gave up 4 bases; unmatched junction bases: 2. This chain's CDR3 is CASSSGTGGTEAFL. In DNA, the CDR3 is TGCGCCAGCAGCTCCGGGACAGGGGGCACTGAAGCTTTCTTG.

This clonotype was detected only a few times. The chain employs TRBV15 and TRBJ2-3; D remains unclear. V lost 0 bases to trimming and J lost 8 bases, with 6 bases between them. The CDR3 runs 12 residues. Germline V gene sequence: CDR1 LNHNV, CDR2 YYDKDF (reference sequence). The CDR3 is CATSRDATTQYF. The CDR3 region has the DNA TGTGCCACCAGCAGAGATGCGACTACGCAGTATTTT.

There are many counts of this clonotype. The gene calls are TRBV18 and TRBJ1-1; unclear D gene. With 1 base removed from V and 5 bases from J, the gap between germline ends came to 11 bases. Germline V gives CDR1 KGHSH, CDR2 LQKENI. This CDR3 is 14 amino acids long. CDR3 amino acids: CASSPQGSETEAFF. The CDR3 DNA follows: TGTGCCAGCTCACCACAGGGCTCCGAAACTGAAGCTTTCTTT.

The chain uses TRBV5-1 and TRBJ2-3; 7 nucleotides agree with TRBD1. Germline V gene sequence: CDR1 SGHRS, CDR2 YFSETQ. J gave up 2 bases and V 2 bases, and 5 bases lay outside the gene matches. This CDR3 comprises 15 residues. DNA of the CDR3: TGCGCCAGCAGCTTTACAGGGGAAGCCACAGATACGCAGTATTTT. Translating it yields CASSFTGEATDTQYF.

V is TRBV7-2 and J is TRBJ2-5; no reliable D call. The CDR3 extends over 15 amino acids. V lost 1 base, J lost 7 bases, and 16 bases lay in between. Per the germline V gene, CDR1 is SGHTA and CDR2 is FQGNSA. The DNA for the CDR3 is TGTGCCAGCAGCTTAGAAGGGCGCCGGGTAGTGACCCAGTACTTC. Encoded protein: CASSLEGRRVVTQYF.

This clonotype came up many times. This sequence joins TRBV9 and TRBJ2-3, with 8 bases fitting TRBD2. After removal of 3 bases from V and 5 bases from J, the junction contained 11 bases not matched to a gene. Germline CDR1 reads SGDLS; CDR2 reads YYNGEE. The CDR3 loop spans 16 amino acids. CDR3 coding DNA: TGTGCCAGCAGCGGGAGAGCGGGAGCCGCCAGAGATACGCAGTATTTT. Protein sequence: CASSGRAGAARDTQYF.

At least ten counts were recorded for this clonotype. The rearrangement links TRBV2 to TRBJ1-5; 7 bases fit TRBD1. CDR3 length: 12 amino acids. The trim removed 6 bases at V and 6 bases at J, leaving 2 bases unmatched. Germline V gene sequence: CDR1 SNHLY, CDR2 FYNNEI. CDR3 residues: CASSRGGQPQHF. CDR3 in DNA: TGTGCCAGCAGCAGGGGGGGTCAGCCCCAGCATTTT.

This clonotype was recorded a few times. The J gene is TRBJ1-2, the V gene TRBV24-1; D call uncertain. Germline loops: CDR1 KGHDR, CDR2 SFDVKD. V shed 2 bases and J shed 7 bases, with 19 bases lying between them. This CDR3 has 16 residues. The CDR3 coding sequence is TGTGCCACCAGTGATTCCTACAGAGGGAATCTGGGTGGCTACACCTTC. Its translation: CATSDSYRGNLGGYTF.

The chain employs TRBV7-9 and TRBJ2-3, with D perhaps assigned TRBD1 or TRBD2 (6 bases each). V lost 7 bases, J lost 2 bases, and 10 bases lay in between. The CDR3 has 13 residues. CDR1 SEHNR and CDR2 FQNEAQ come from the germline V gene (reference sequence). CDR3 sequence: CASTGANTDTQYF. The CDR3 nucleotides read TGTGCCAGCACGGGGGCGAACACAGATACGCAGTATTTT.

Points on this clonotype: The final CDR3 position lacks the conserved phenylalanine or tryptophan, pointing to a likely read error. V is TRBV9 and J is TRBJ1-6; D unclear. This CDR3 is built from 14 residues. With 1 base removed from V and 1 base from J, the gap between germline ends came to 3 bases. Germline V gene data show CDR1 as SGDLS and CDR2 as YYNGEE. CDR3 amino acids: CASSVMSYNSPLHV. CDR3 sequence (DNA): TGTGCCAGCAGCGTAATGTCCTATAATTCACCCCTCCACGTT.

On this clonotype: The junction departs from germline at one end; a sequencing error may be responsible. The chain's CDR3 is CTISEGSSGTYNEQFF. For the CDR3, the DNA is TGTACCATCAGTGAGGGGTCTAGTGGGACTTACAATGAGCAGTTCTTC. The rearrangement joins TRBV10-3 to TRBJ2-1, with a tentative D call TRBD2 (6 bases). The CDR3 has 16 amino acids. CDR1 and CDR2 (germline): ENHRY, SYGVKD.

This chain links TRBV10-3 with TRBJ1-2; maybe TRBD1 (5 bases). The CDR3 covers 13 residues. In germline, CDR1 is ENHRY, CDR2 SYGVKD. V was cut by 9 bases and J by 4 bases, with 15 bases left in between. The CDR3 DNA follows: TGTGCCATAAATAAAGGGGTGGTCTATGGCTACACCTTC. It translates to CAINKGVVYGYTF.

This clonotype was recorded at least ten times. This chain links TRBV25-1 with TRBJ2-7; 10 nucleotides match TRBD1. The CDR3 contains 14 residues. Germline V lookup: CDR1 MGHDK, CDR2 SYGVNS. Unmatched junction bases numbered 5, after V lost 8 bases and J lost 1 base. CDR3 protein: CASRGTGESYEQYF. CDR3 DNA: TGTGCCAGCCGCGGGACAGGGGAGTCCTACGAGCAGTACTTC.

A single count supports this clonotype. The J gene is TRBJ2-7, the V gene TRBV2; D perhaps matches TRBD2 (5 bases). The CDR3 consists of 13 residues. V lost 4 bases and J 2 bases, leaving 9 bases between the germline ends. Germline loops: CDR1 SNHLY, CDR2 FYNNEI. CDR3: CASSALLAYEQYF. The CDR3 region has the DNA TGTGCCAGCAGTGCCCTACTAGCCTACGAGCAGTACTTC.

The table lists this clonotype with a few counts. This chain joins TRBV6-5 and TRBJ2-2; D is undetermined. V was clipped by 5 bases and J by 5 bases, with 9 bases between them. The CDR3 extends over 13 amino acids. CDR1 MNHEY and CDR2 SVGAGI come from the germline V gene. The CDR3 sequence is CASSGQSTGELFF. The CDR3 region has the DNA TGTGCCAGCAGTGGCCAGTCGACCGGGGAGCTGTTTTTT.

This clonotype was detected once. A read error may account for a junction end that differs from germline. The chain carries TRBV10-2 and TRBJ2-1, with 11 nucleotides matching TRBD2. The CDR3 length is 17 residues. Germline-derived CDR1 and CDR2 are WSHSY and SAAADI. DNA for the CDR3: TGCGCCGGCAGGACCTCTAGCGGGAGGCGTACCTACAATGAGCAGTTCTTC. As protein: CAGRTSSGRRTYNEQFF.

In DNA, the CDR3 is TGTGCCAGCAGCAAGAGACTAGCGGGGGCCGGCACAGATACGCAGTATTTT. Translation: CASSKRLAGAGTDTQYF. The gene calls are TRBV5-8 and TRBJ2-3; 12 bases are shared with TRBD2. The junction had 7 bases not matched to a gene; V was cut back by 4 bases and J by 1 base. Per germline, CDR1 SGHTS and CDR2 YDEGEE. This CDR3 region has 17 residues. The whole variable domain, remainder taken from reference TRBV5-8 and TRBJ2-3, is EAGVTQSPTHLIKTRGQQATLRCSPISGHTSVYWYQQALGLGLQFLLWYDEGEERNRGNFPPRFSGRQFPNYSSELNVNALELEDSALYLCASSKRLAGAGTDTQYFGPGTRLTVL.

This clonotype was seen many times. The V and J genes are TRBV20-1 and TRBJ1-5, with a weak D call TRBD1 (6 bases). V was cut by 1 base and J by 2 bases, with 9 bases left in between. Germline CDR1 reads DFQATT; CDR2 reads SNEGSKA (reference sequence). CDR3 length equals 14 residues. CDR3 residues: CSARGQVGNQPQHF. CDR3 sequence (DNA): TGCAGTGCTAGAGGACAGGTCGGCAATCAGCCCCAGCATTTT.